What follows describes a single T cell receptor (beta chain). Original analysis: Reference gene primers were amplified, and this amplification served to estimate nucleated cell counts. Repertoires were generated with immunoSEQ multiplex PCR, while TCRdb's copy carries only in-frame clones and drops some. D and trimming come from the DNA, and the V and J calls and clone size come from that table. This sample has under 65,000 clones; 82% occur once, and the top ten carry 22%. The sample belongs to a study of blood T cell repertoires in COVID-19. Background on the study: COVID-19 samples collected from the United States, Italy and Spain covered acute and convalescent phases. PBMCs, B-cell-depleted T cells, or T cells were the source of the cDNA or gDNA that made up the material.

Sequencing was performed on peripheral blood. The TCR originated in a woman in her sixties or seventies with acute or convalescent COVID-19.

The CDR3 sequence: CASSPEAAGGAWAEAFF. The CDR3 bases are TGTGCCAGCAGCCCTGAAGCGGCAGGAGGGGCATGGGCTGAAGCTTTCTTT. The J gene is TRBJ1-1, the V gene TRBV14; weak D call: TRBD1 (5 bases). The CDR3 is made up of 17 amino acids. The V and J ends lost 4 bases and 6 bases respectively, with 24 bases between them. Germline CDR1 SGHDN, CDR2 FVKESK.